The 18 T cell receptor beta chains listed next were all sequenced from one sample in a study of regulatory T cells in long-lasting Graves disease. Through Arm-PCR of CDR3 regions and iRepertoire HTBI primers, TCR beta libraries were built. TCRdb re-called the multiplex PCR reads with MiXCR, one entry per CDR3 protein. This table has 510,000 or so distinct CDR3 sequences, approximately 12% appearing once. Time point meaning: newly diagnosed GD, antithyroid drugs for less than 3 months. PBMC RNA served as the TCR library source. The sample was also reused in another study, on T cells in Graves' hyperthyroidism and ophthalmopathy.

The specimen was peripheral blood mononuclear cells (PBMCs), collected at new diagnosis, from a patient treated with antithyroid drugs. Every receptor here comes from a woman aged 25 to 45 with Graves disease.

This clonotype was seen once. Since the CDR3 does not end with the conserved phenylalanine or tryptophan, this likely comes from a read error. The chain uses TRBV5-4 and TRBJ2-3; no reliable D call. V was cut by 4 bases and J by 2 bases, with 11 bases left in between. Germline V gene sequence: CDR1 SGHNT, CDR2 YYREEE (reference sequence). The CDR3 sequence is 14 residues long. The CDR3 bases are TGTGCCAGCAGCCCGTTGACGCACACAGATACGCAGTATTCT. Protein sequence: CASSPLTHTDTQYS.

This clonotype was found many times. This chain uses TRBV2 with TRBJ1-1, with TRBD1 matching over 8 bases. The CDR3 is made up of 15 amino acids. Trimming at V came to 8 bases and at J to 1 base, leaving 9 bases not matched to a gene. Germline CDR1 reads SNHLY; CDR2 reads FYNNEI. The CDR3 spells CASANQGARNTEAFF. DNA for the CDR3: TGTGCCAGCGCTAATCAGGGGGCAAGGAACACTGAAGCTTTCTTT. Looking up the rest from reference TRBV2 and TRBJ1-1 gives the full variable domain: EPEVTQTPSHQVTQMGQEVILRCVPISNHLYFYWYRQILGQKVEFLVSFYNNEISEKSEIFDDQFSVERPDGSNFTLKIRSTKLEDSAMYFCASANQGARNTEAFFGQGTRLTVV.

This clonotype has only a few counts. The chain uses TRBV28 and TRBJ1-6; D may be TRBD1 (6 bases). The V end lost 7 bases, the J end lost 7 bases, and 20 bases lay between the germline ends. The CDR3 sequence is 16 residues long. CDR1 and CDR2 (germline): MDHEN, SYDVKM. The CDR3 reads CASIPWATGLNSPLHF. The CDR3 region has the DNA TGTGCCAGCATCCCCTGGGCCACAGGGTTAAATTCACCCCTCCACTTT.

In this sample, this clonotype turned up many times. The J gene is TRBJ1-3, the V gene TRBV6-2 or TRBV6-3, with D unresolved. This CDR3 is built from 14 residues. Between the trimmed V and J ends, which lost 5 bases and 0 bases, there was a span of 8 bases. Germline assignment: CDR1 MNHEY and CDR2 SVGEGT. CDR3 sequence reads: CASSVGNSGNTIYF. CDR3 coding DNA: TGTGCCAGCAGTGTGGGCAACTCTGGAAACACCATATATTTT.

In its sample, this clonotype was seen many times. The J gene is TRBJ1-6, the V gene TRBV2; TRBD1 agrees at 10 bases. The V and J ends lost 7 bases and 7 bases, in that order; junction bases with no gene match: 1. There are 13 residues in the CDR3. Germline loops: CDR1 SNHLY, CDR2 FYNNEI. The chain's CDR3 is CASKGQGNSPLHF. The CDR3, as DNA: TGTGCCAGCAAGGGACAGGGGAATTCACCCCTCCACTTT.

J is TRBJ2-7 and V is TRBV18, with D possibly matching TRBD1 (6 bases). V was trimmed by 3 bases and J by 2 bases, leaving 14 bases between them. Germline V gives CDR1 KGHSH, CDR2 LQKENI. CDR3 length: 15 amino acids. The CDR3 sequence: CASSPAAGETYEQYF. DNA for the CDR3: TGTGCCAGCTCACCGGCCGCAGGGGAAACCTACGAGCAGTACTTC.

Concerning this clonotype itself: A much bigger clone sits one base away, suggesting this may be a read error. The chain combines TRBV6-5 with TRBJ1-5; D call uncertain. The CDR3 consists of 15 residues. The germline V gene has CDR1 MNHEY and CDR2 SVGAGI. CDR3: CASGSRSYSKQPQHF. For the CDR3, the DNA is TGTGCCAGCGGTTCCAGGAGTTATAGCAAACAGCCCCAGCATTTT.

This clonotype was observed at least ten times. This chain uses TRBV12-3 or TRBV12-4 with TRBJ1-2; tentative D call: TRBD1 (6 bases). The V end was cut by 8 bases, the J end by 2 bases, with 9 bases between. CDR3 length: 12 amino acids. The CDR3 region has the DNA TGTGCCAGCCTACAGGGAAACTATGGCTACACCTTC. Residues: CASLQGNYGYTF.

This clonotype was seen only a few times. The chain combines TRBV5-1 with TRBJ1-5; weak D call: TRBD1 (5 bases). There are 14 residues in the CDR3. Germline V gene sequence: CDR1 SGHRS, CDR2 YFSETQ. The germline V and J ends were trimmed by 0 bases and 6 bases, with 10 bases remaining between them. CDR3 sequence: CASSLGQMGQPQHF. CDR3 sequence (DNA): TGCGCCAGCAGCTTGGGACAGATGGGTCAGCCCCAGCATTTT.

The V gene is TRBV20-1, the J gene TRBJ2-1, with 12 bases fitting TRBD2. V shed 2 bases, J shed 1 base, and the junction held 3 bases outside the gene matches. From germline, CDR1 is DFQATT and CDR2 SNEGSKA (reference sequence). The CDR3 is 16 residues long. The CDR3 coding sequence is TGCAGTGCTAGAAGACTAGCGGGAGCGTCCTACAATGAGCAGTTCTTC. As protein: CSARRLAGASYNEQFF.

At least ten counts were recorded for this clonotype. CDR3 residues: CASRGGTSGTYNEQFF. The CDR3 DNA is TGTGCCAGCAGAGGGGGGACTAGCGGGACTTACAATGAGCAGTTCTTC. V gene TRBV28 combines with J gene TRBJ2-1; the match to TRBD2 covers 13 bases. CDR1 and CDR2 from the germline V gene are MDHEN and SYDVKM. The CDR3 covers 16 residues. V trimming: 6 bases; J trimming: 4 bases; junction bases outside the gene matches: 6.

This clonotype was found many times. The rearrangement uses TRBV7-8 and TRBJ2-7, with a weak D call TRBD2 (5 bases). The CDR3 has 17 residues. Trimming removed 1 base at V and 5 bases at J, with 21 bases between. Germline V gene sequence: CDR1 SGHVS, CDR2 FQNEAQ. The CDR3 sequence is CASSLGPVVRSGDEQYF. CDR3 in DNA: TGTGCCAGCAGCTTAGGTCCAGTCGTACGATCCGGGGACGAGCAGTACTTC.

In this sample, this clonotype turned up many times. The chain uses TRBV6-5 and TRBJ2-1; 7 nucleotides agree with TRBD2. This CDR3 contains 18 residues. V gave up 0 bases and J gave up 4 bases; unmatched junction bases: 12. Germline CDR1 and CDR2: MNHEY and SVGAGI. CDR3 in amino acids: CASSYSRLRERRYNEQFF. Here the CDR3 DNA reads TGTGCCAGCAGTTACTCGAGATTGCGGGAGAGAAGGTACAATGAGCAGTTCTTC.

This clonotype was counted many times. The DNA of the CDR3 is TGCAGTGCTAGAAGGACAGCCTACTATGGCTACACCTTC. This codes for CSARRTAYYGYTF. This chain connects TRBV20-1 to TRBJ1-2; maybe TRBD1 (6 bases). The length of the CDR3 is 13 residues. Trimming removed 2 bases from V and 3 bases from J, with 10 bases in between. Germline-derived CDR1 and CDR2 are DFQATT and SNEGSKA (reference sequence).

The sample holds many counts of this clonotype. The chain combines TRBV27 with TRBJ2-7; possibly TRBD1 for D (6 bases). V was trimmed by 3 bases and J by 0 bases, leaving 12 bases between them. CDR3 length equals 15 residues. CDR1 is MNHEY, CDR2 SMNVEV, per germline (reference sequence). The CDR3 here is CASSLTRQDSYEQYF. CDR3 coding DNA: TGTGCCAGCAGTTTGACCCGACAGGACTCCTACGAGCAGTACTTC.

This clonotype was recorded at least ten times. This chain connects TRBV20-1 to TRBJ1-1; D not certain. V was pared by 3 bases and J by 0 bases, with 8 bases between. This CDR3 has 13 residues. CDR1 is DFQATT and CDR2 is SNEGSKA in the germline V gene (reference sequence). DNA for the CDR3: TGCAGTGCTAGGAGCCTCATGAACACTGAAGCTTTCTTT. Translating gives CSARSLMNTEAFF.

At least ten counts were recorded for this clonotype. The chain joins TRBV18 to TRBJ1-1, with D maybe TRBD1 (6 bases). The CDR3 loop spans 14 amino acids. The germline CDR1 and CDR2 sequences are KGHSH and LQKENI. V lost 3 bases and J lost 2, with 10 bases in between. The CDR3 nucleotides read TGTGCCAGCTCACCGGACAGAAGAAACACTGAAGCTTTCTTT. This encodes CASSPDRRNTEAFF.

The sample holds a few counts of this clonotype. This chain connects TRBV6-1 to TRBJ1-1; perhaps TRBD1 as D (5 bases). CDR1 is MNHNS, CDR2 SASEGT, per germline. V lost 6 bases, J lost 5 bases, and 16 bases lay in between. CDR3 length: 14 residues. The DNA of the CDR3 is TGTGCCAGCAGGGGCCAGGGAGTTGGGACTGAAGCTTTCTTT. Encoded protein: CASRGQGVGTEAFF.